The clone carrying this TCR beta chain was detected a few times. Its antigen is not known. This specimen comes from a study of CD8+ T cells in alopecia areata. General study findings and limits: There was only one nonresponder, so it was unclear how baseline CD8+ expansion relates to response. Tofacitinib significantly reduced both scalp clonality and expanded CD8+ clones among the top 100.

Extraction and reverse transcription of RNA yielded cDNA as the sequencing template. Produced via immunoSEQ multiplex PCR; TCRdb's table is partial and in-frame only. Of about 180,000 clones listed, 51% were seen once; the top ten hold around 10%. Looked up from germline, CDR1 is MNHEY and CDR2 is SVGAGI. The CDR3 runs to 12 residues. Trimming cost V 5 bases and J 6 bases, with 11 bases left between them. As to treatment: oral pan-JAK inhibitor, 5-10 mg twice daily. Those with alopecia areata gave lesional scalp punch biopsies and peripheral blood. The source is a human donor with alopecia areata. Sequenced here: CD8+ T cells sorted from blood, sampled at roughly week 52, from a patient treated with tofacitinib. This chain links TRBV6-5 with TRBJ2-7, with a weak D call TRBD2 (6 bases). CDR3 DNA: TGTGCCAGCAGTAGCGGGCCTTTCGAGCAGTACTTC. Translating gives CASSSGPFEQYF.